This entry features one TCR beta chain sequence. The donors, healthy adults who were HIV-negative, had experienced no recent acute infections or vaccinations. The V gene's germline CDR1 is MNHNS and CDR2 SASEGT. Trimming pared 2 bases from V and 5 bases from J, leaving 16 bases between. There are 15 residues in the CDR3. This specimen comes from a study of shared clonotypes between healthy human individuals. In the original processing: Without quality scores, immunoSEQ junctional reads could not be filtered like full-length reads. TCRdb's table, derived via immunoSEQ multiplex PCR, lists solely in-frame clones and lacks some. Clone size and the V and J calls come from that table; the DNA yielded D and trimming. The repertoire holds about 2.5 million clones, with just under 95% as singletons.

This clonotype originated in a man aged 18 to 30 in good health. Some clones in this sample may be carry-over from other donors' samples. The sequenced material came from naive CD4+ T cells from PBMCs. Subset noted: CD45RA+ positively selected. The chain has TRBV6-1 and TRBJ2-7; D not certain. The CDR3 DNA reads TGTGCCAGCAGTGAAAGTTTCGGAACAGCCGACGAGCAGTACTTC. Amino acid sequence: CASSESFGTADEQYF.